The present T cell receptor beta chain was sequenced within a study of blood T cell repertoires in COVID-19. Study details: Specimens from acute and convalescent COVID-19 originated in the United States, Italy and Spain. PBMCs, B-cell-depleted T cells, or T cells provided the cDNA or gDNA that made up the material.

TCRdb keeps only in-frame clones here, not all; method: immunoSEQ multiplex PCR. The table has hundreds of thousands of clones, approximately 91% seen once. CDR1 and CDR2 (germline): SGHVS, FQNEAQ. This CDR3 is built from 17 residues. V shed 5 bases and J 7 bases; nucleotides not matched to a gene: 15. V and J are TRBV7-8 and TRBJ1-1, with TRBD1 identical over 11 bases. The sample was peripheral blood. The TCR was taken from a woman aged 25 to 45 with acute or convalescent COVID-19. CDR3 region: CASSKRTGGPLNGEAFF. The CDR3 nucleotides are TGTGCCAGCAGCAAAAGGACAGGGGGCCCCTTGAACGGTGAAGCTTTCTTT.